This is a list of T cell receptor beta chains from one sample in a study of identical twins. TCRdb ran MiXCR on the 5' RACE reads and lists one entry per CDR3 protein. Here the sample spans approximately 550,000 distinct CDR3 sequences, about 20% being singletons. This same sample was also part of a study on yellow fever vaccine responses in identical twins.

Sequenced input: CD4+ T cells sorted from blood. All receptors derive from a woman aged 18-29 years in good health. Each CDR3 is given with its conserved first and last residue. D genes are given only for firm matches. Rows give clone size only sometimes, using once, few, many, or a class for an expanded clone.

j_gene	v_gene	d_gene	abundance	CDR3nt	CDR3aa
TRBJ2-5	TRBV18	.	few	TGTGCCAGCTCACCACCTTCCGGGCGAGAGACCCAGTACTTC	CASSPPSGRETQYF
TRBJ2-1	TRBV7-4	.	.	TGTGCCAGCAGCCCCTTTGCTGGGGGGACATCTATAGATGAGCAGTTCTTC	CASSPFAGGTSIDEQFF
TRBJ2-1	TRBV6-1	.	few	TGTGCCAGCAGGGTTAGCTGGGGGGACGACGAGCAGTTCTTC	CASRVSWGDDEQFF
TRBJ1-1	TRBV7-2	TRBD1	.	TGTGCCAGCCCGCTCGACAGGGGAGGGAGGAGAATGGCTTTCTTT	CASPLDRGGRRMAFF
TRBJ1-4	TRBV29-1	TRBD1	few	TGCAGCGCGGGACAGGGGTCTAATGAAAAACTGTTTTTT	CSAGQGSNEKLFF
TRBJ1-6	TRBV20-1	.	.	TGCAGTTCCACAGGGCTAGGTTCACCCCTCCACTTT	CSSTGLGSPLHF
TRBJ1-2	TRBV2	TRBD1	few	TGTGCCAGCAGTGATGGGGACAGAAACTACTATGGCTACACCTTC	CASSDGDRNYYGYTF
TRBJ1-1	TRBV20-1	.	.	TGCAGTGCTAGAAGTGAGAAGGCTTTCTTT	CSARSEKAFF
TRBJ2-1	TRBV5-1	TRBD2	few	TGCGCCAGCAGCTCCGCGACTAGCGGTTACAATGAGCAGTTCTTC	CASSSATSGYNEQFF
TRBJ1-6	TRBV7-2	.	.	TGTGCCAGCAGCTGGGGATCACAGGGACTCAATTCACCCCTCCACTTT	CASSWGSQGLNSPLHF
TRBJ2-7	TRBV27	TRBD2	few	TGTGCCAGAAGTAACACCGGGACTAGCGGACCCTACGAGCAGTACTTC	CARSNTGTSGPYEQYF
TRBJ2-3	TRBV7-9	TRBD2	.	TGTGCCAGCAGTGTAGCGGGATACACAGATACGCAGTATTTT	CASSVAGYTDTQYF
TRBJ2-1	TRBV5-6	.	.	TGTGCCAGCAGCTTGCGGGTTAGAGCACACAATGAGCAGTTCTTC	CASSLRVRAHNEQFF
TRBJ2-1	TRBV5-1	.	many	TGCGCCAGCAGCTCGGGTCCGTGGCATGAGCAGTTCTTC	CASSSGPWHEQFF
TRBJ1-1	TRBV12-3/TRBV12-4	.	.	TGTGCCAGCAGTTTATTCGGGAAGAACACTGAAGCTTTCTTT	CASSLFGKNTEAFF
TRBJ2-3	TRBV18	.	.	TGTGCCAGCTCACCACCGTCTGTCACAGATACGCAGTATTTT	CASSPPSVTDTQYF
TRBJ2-4	TRBV5-1	TRBD2	.	TGCGCCAGCAGCTTGGATGGCGGGGGGATGGACATTCAGTACTTC	CASSLDGGGMDIQYF
TRBJ2-2	TRBV12-3/TRBV12-4	.	.	TGTGCCAGCACCCGCCGGGGAGGCGGATCCGGGGAGCTGTTTTTT	CASTRRGGGSGELFF
TRBJ2-7	TRBV14	TRBD2	.	TGTGCCAGCAGCCAACGTACTAGCGGGAGGGCCTACGAGCAGTACTTC	CASSQRTSGRAYEQYF
TRBJ2-7	TRBV29-1	.	.	TGCAGCGTTGCCGACCTTTCAGGGGCCTACGAGCAGTACTTC	CSVADLSGAYEQYF
TRBJ2-5	TRBV6-1	TRBD2	few	TGTGCCAGCAAGGAGGGAGGGCTTGTGGAGACCCAGTACTTC	CASKEGGLVETQYF
TRBJ1-1	TRBV19	.	.	TGTGCCAGTAGTATTGCAGGGAGAGACACTGAAGCTTTCTTT	CASSIAGRDTEAFF
TRBJ1-5	TRBV7-6	.	few	TGTGCCAGCAGCTTAGGTTTTTTTCAGCCCCAGCATTTT	CASSLGFFQPQHF
TRBJ1-5	TRBV12-3/TRBV12-4	TRBD1	many	TGTGCCAGCAGGCAGGGGGTCGGTCAGCCCCAGCATTTT	CASRQGVGQPQHF
TRBJ2-5	TRBV5-6	TRBD2	.	TGTGCCAGCAGCTCCCTGACTAGCGACGAAGAGACCCAGTACTTC	CASSSLTSDEETQYF
TRBJ1-4	TRBV7-9	TRBD1	.	TGTGCCAGCAGCTTAGTTGGGACAGGGGTCCCCAAACTGTTTTTT	CASSLVGTGVPKLFF
TRBJ1-4	TRBV3-1	.	.	TGTGCCAGCAGCCAAGGGGGCGGTGGGGCAAAACTGTTTTTT	CASSQGGGGAKLFF
TRBJ2-2	TRBV6-5	.	few	TGTGCCAGCAGTTACTCCTGGGATGGCACCGGGGAGCTGTTTTTT	CASSYSWDGTGELFF
TRBJ2-3	TRBV20-1	TRBD2	few	TGCAGTGGTGGGTTAGCGGGCCGCACAGATACGCAGTATTTT	CSGGLAGRTDTQYF
TRBJ2-1	TRBV28	.	.	TGTGCCAGCAGATGGGTCGGGAGAAGGACCTACAATGAGCAGTTCTTC	CASRWVGRRTYNEQFF
TRBJ2-5	TRBV3-1	.	.	TGTGCCAGCAGCCAAGGCAGACCGGGACTTTTACACCAAGAGACCCAGTACTTC	CASSQGRPGLLHQETQYF
TRBJ1-3	TRBV15	.	.	TGTGCCACCAGCAGAGATACAGGGCCTGGAAACACCATATATTTT	CATSRDTGPGNTIYF
TRBJ2-1	TRBV6-6	.	few	TGTGCCAGCAGTCGCCGAGTAGGGGATGAGCAGTTCTTC	CASSRRVGDEQFF
TRBJ1-5	TRBV12-3/TRBV12-4	TRBD1	.	TGTGCCAGCCGGGACAGGGTTGGACAGCCCCAGCATTTT	CASRDRVGQPQHF
TRBJ2-5	TRBV6-2/TRBV6-3	TRBD1	few	TGTGCCAGCAGTCCACAGGGGAGACAAGAGACCCAGTACTTC	CASSPQGRQETQYF
TRBJ2-7	TRBV5-1	TRBD1	.	TGCGCCAGCAGCTTATGGCAGGGGGCCTACGAGCAGTACTTC	CASSLWQGAYEQYF
TRBJ1-1	TRBV5-1	.	many	TGCGCCAGCAGCTTGAGGGCAGGGCTTGACACTGAAGCTTTCTTT	CASSLRAGLDTEAFF
TRBJ2-1	TRBV4-2	.	.	TGTGCCAGCAGCCAAGTGGGCGACGGAACCCCTACGGAGCAGTTCTTC	CASSQVGDGTPTEQFF
TRBJ1-6	TRBV5-1	TRBD1	.	TGCGCCAGCAGCTTGGAGACAGGGGGAAATTCACCCCTCCACTTT	CASSLETGGNSPLHF
TRBJ1-6	TRBV10-1	.	.	TGCGCCAGTCAAGGGGGAATGGGATCACCCCTCCACTTT	CASQGGMGSPLHF
TRBJ2-3	TRBV3-1	.	.	TGTGCCAGCAGCCAAAAGATCTTTGGGCTAGCAGGGGCAGATACGCAGTATTTT	CASSQKIFGLAGADTQYF
TRBJ2-7	TRBV2	TRBD2	few	TGTGCCAGCAGTGAAGCTGGACTAGCGGGAAGTGAGCAGTACTTC	CASSEAGLAGSEQYF
TRBJ2-1	TRBV15	.	.	TGTGCCACCAGCAGAGAGGACACGGAATACAATGAGCAGTTCTTC	CATSREDTEYNEQFF
TRBJ1-5	TRBV6-8	TRBD1	few	TGTGCCAGCGGGGACAGATCTAGCAATCAGCCCCAGCATTTT	CASGDRSSNQPQHF